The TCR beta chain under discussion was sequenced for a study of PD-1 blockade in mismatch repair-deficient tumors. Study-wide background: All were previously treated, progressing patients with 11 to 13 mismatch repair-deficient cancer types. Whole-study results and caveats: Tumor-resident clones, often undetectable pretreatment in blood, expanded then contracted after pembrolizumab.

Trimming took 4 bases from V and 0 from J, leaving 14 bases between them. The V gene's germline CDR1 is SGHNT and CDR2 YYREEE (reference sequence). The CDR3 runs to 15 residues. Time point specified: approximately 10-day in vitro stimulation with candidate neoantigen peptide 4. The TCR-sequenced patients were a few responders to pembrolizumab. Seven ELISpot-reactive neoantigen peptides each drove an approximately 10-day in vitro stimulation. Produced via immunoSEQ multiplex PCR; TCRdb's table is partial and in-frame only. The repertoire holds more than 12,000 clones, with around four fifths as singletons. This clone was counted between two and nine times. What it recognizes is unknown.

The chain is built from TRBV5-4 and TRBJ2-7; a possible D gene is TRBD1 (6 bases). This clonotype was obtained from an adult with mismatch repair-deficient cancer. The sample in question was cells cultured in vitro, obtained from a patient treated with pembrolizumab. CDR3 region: CASSTKTGSSYEQYF. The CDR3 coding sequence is TGTGCCAGCAGCACCAAGACAGGTAGCTCCTACGAGCAGTACTTC.